The 14 T cell receptor beta chains below come from one sample, sequenced in a study of early T cells in non-severe SARS-CoV-2 infection (dated by TCRdb to about 2021). The library was prepared using 5' RACE. These reads were obtained on a NextSeq 500. TCRdb cleaned the public reads at Q25 with fastp, built clones with MiXCR and kept in-frame beta chains. Rows matching on CDR3 protein sequence are summarized as one entry with the most common DNA and genes. The sample data list 35,000 to 40,000 distinct CDR3 sequences, and roughly 5% of these were observed just once. The biggest ten clones account for roughly 25% of the sample. The material sequenced was whole blood. The source is an adult who was a healthcare worker with PCR-confirmed SARS-CoV-2 infection or an uninfected control (not recorded which).

The sample holds many counts of this clonotype. CDR3 protein: CASSLTGPFQNYGYTF. The CDR3 region has the DNA TGTGCCAGCAGTTTAACGGGGCCCTTTCAGAACTATGGCTACACCTTC. V and J are TRBV27 and TRBJ1-2; a weak D match, TRBD1 (5 bases). Deletions cut 2 bases from V and 2 bases from J, with 15 bases between. Per germline, CDR1 MNHEY and CDR2 SMNVEV (reference sequence). CDR3 length: 16 amino acids.

At least ten counts were recorded for this clonotype. CDR3 sequence reads: CASSLLGTGIYEQYF. CDR3 nucleotides: TGTGCCAGCAGCTTATTGGGGACAGGGATCTACGAGCAGTACTTC. The rearrangement uses TRBV7-2 and TRBJ2-7; 9 bases agree with TRBD1. The CDR3 consists of 15 residues. Germline V CDR1 and CDR2: SGHTA, FQGNSA. Trimming took 2 bases from V and 3 from J; bases not matched to a gene: 5.

This clonotype showed up many times. The genes are TRBV5-4 and TRBJ2-3; D unresolved. Germline V gene data show CDR1 as SGHNT and CDR2 as YYREEE (reference sequence). The V and J ends lost 0 bases and 2 bases respectively, with 13 bases between them. This CDR3 is 16 amino acids long. DNA for the CDR3: TGTGCCAGCAGCTTGGGCGCCAGCGTAACCACAGATACGCAGTATTTT. This translates into CASSLGASVTTDTQYF.

V and J are TRBV6-1 and TRBJ2-1; 11 bases are shared with TRBD2. Germline CDR1 and CDR2: MNHNS and SASEGT. V was clipped by 2 bases and J by 4 bases; unmatched bases: 4. This CDR3 contains 16 residues. The DNA of the CDR3 is TGTGCCAGCAGTGAAAAGGGGACTAGCGGTTACAATGAGCAGTTCTTC. It yields the protein CASSEKGTSGYNEQFF.

This clonotype was observed many times. The gene calls are TRBV7-9 and TRBJ2-1, with D uncertain. The ends were cut back, 7 bases at V and 8 bases at J, with 12 bases in the middle. This CDR3 has 12 amino acids. The germline V gene has CDR1 SEHNR and CDR2 FQNEAQ (reference sequence). The CDR3 DNA reads TGTGCCAGCATAGGGCCGTCCTATGAGCAGTTCTTC. Protein product: CASIGPSYEQFF.

This clonotype was detected ten times or more. The J gene is TRBJ2-6, the V gene TRBV12-3 or TRBV12-4; D remains ambiguous. The CDR3 contains 15 residues. Trimming removed 0 bases from V and 4 bases from J, with 7 bases in between. The CDR3 nucleotides are TGTGCCAGCAGTTTAGCGGGCTCAGGGGCCAACGTCCTGACTTTC. It encodes CASSLAGSGANVLTF.

This clonotype was counted many times. The gene calls are TRBV3-1 and TRBJ2-7; TRBD1 matches at 12 bases. The J segment lost 0 bases and the V segment lost 5 bases, leaving 5 bases of the junction unmatched. This CDR3 is built from 16 residues. Germline CDR1 reads LGHDT; CDR2 reads YNNKEL (reference sequence). The CDR3 DNA reads TGTGCCAGCAGCATGGGACAGGGGGCTGCCTCCTACGAGCAGTACTTC. It translates to CASSMGQGAASYEQYF.

This clonotype has a count of ten or more. The genes are TRBV12-3 or TRBV12-4 and TRBJ1-1, with D hard to call. V lost 6 bases and J 5 bases, leaving 10 bases between the germline ends. CDR3 length: 12 amino acids. The CDR3 spells CASSQGPTEAFF. The CDR3, as DNA: TGTGCCAGCAGCCAAGGGCCTACTGAAGCTTTCTTT.

This clonotype appeared a few times. The genes are TRBV6-5 and TRBJ2-7; 9 nucleotides match TRBD1. Germline V gene data show CDR1 as MNHEY and CDR2 as SVGAGI. CDR3 length equals 16 residues. Trimming took 4 bases from V and 5 from J; bases not matched to a gene: 12. The CDR3 nucleotides read TGTGCCAGCAGTTCACAGGGACAGGGAAGTCGCAACGAGCAGTACTTC. It specifies CASSSQGQGSRNEQYF.

This clonotype has a count of ten or more. The genes are TRBV7-2 and TRBJ2-5; 7 bases map to TRBD1. V dropped 5 bases and J dropped 5; count of bases not matched to a gene: 11. This CDR3 has 15 residues. The germline gives CDR1 SGHTA, CDR2 FQGNSA. The CDR3 sequence: CASSPGGPRFETQYF. CDR3 DNA sequence: TGTGCCAGCAGCCCAGGGGGTCCGAGGTTTGAGACCCAGTACTTC.

This clonotype was found a few times. V is TRBV7-2 and J is TRBJ2-7, with D uncertain. CDR3 size: 13 residues. The V end lost 2 bases, the J end lost 3 bases, and 8 bases lay between the germline ends. Germline V CDR1 and CDR2: SGHTA, FQGNSA. Here the CDR3 reads CASSLKQYYEQYF. DNA of the CDR3: TGTGCCAGCAGCTTAAAACAGTACTACGAGCAGTACTTC. Combining the CDR3 with reference TRBV7-2 and TRBJ2-7 gives the whole variable domain GAGVSQSPSNKVTEKGKDVELRCDPISGHTALYWYRQSLGQGLEFLIYFQGNSAPDKSGLPSDRFSAERTGGSVSTLTIQRTQQEDSAVYLCASSLKQYYEQYFGPGTRLTVT.

This chain connects TRBV20-1 to TRBJ2-7; TRBD1 aligns across 10 bases. The V segment lost 6 bases and the J segment 0 bases; nucleotides outside the gene matches: 8. The CDR3 length is 15 residues. Germline CDR1 reads DFQATT; CDR2 reads SNEGSKA (reference sequence). The CDR3 nucleotides read TGCAGTGCCGGCGCCGGGACAGGGGCCTCCTACGAGCAGTACTTC. It yields the protein CSAGAGTGASYEQYF.

This clonotype showed up many times. This chain connects TRBV29-1 to TRBJ2-2; TRBD1 matches 10 bases. V was clipped by 6 bases and J by 6 bases; unmatched bases: 7. Germline V gene sequence: CDR1 SQVTM, CDR2 ANQGSEA. The CDR3 extends over 14 amino acids. The CDR3 loop reads CSVRPGTGAGELFF. In nucleotides, the CDR3 is TGCAGCGTGAGACCCGGGACAGGGGCCGGGGAGCTGTTTTTT.

This clonotype was detected many times. The chain couples TRBV7-6 to TRBJ1-3, with 8 bases matching TRBD1. The CDR3 sequence is 16 residues long. The J segment lost 2 bases and the V segment lost 5 bases, leaving 8 bases of the junction unmatched. Per the germline V gene, CDR1 is SGHVS and CDR2 is FNYEAQ. This CDR3 is CASSPGQGRTGNTIYF. In nucleotides, the CDR3 is TGTGCCAGCAGCCCCGGACAGGGCCGAACTGGAAACACCATATATTTT.